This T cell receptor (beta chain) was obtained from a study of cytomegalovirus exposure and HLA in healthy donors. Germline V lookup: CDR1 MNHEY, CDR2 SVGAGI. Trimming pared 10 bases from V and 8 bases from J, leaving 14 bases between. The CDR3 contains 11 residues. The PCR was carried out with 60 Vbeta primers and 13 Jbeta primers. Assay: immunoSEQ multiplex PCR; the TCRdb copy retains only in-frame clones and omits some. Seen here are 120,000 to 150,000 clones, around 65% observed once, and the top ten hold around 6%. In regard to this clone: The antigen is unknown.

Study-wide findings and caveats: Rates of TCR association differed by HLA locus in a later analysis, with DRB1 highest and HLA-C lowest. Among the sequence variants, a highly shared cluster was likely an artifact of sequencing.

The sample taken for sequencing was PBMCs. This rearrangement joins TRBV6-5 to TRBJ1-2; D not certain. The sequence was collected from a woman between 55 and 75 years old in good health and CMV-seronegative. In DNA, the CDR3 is TGTGCCATCCACTGGGCGGGGGGCTACACCTTC. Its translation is CAIHWAGGYTF.